The sample holds a few counts of the clone carrying this T cell receptor (beta chain). As yet, its antigen is unknown. Trimming removed 0 bases from V and 2 bases from J, with 5 bases in between. Germline CDR1 and CDR2: MNHEY and SVGEGT. The length of the CDR3 is 14 residues. This sample was taken from a study of response to subunit inactivated influenza vaccine. Study-wide results and limits: New T cells are recruited in small numbers by each seasonal influenza vaccination, according to the authors' suggestion.

Via MiXCR, TCRdb re-called the RT-PCR reads, giving one row per CDR3 protein. The sample lists roughly 780,000 distinct CDR3 sequences, 18% occurring once. The V and J genes are TRBV6-2 or TRBV6-3 and TRBJ2-4, with D hard to call. This sequence originates from a man aged 50 or older who received an inactivated influenza vaccine. The sequencing used PBMCs from blood, collected around 5 days after vaccination. The CDR3: CASSYSETKNIQYF. The DNA for the CDR3 is TGTGCCAGCAGTTACTCAGAGACCAAAAACATTCAGTACTTC.